This TCR beta chain appears in the sequencing data of a study of blood T cell repertoires in COVID-19. The table came from immunoSEQ multiplex PCR; TCRdb's copy has only in-frame clones and leaves some out. The sample carries roughly 150,000 clones, around four fifths recorded once. V was shortened by 6 bases and J by 2 bases, with 13 bases between the two germline ends. CDR1 is MDHEN and CDR2 is SYDVKM in the germline V gene. The CDR3 is 14 residues long. The specimen was peripheral blood. The chain joins TRBV28 to TRBJ1-1, with D uncertain. The source is an elderly woman with COVID-19, enrolled during active disease. The CDR3 is CASSSVGPNTEAFF. CDR3 DNA: TGTGCCAGCAGCTCGGTGGGCCCTAACACTGAAGCTTTCTTT. Based on the CDR3 plus reference TRBV28 and TRBJ1-1, the full variable domain is DVKVTQSSRYLVKRTGEKVFLECVQDMDHENMFWYRQDPGLGLRLIYFSYDVKMKEKGDIPEGYSVSREKKERFSLILESASTNQTSMYLCASSSVGPNTEAFFGQGTRLTVV.